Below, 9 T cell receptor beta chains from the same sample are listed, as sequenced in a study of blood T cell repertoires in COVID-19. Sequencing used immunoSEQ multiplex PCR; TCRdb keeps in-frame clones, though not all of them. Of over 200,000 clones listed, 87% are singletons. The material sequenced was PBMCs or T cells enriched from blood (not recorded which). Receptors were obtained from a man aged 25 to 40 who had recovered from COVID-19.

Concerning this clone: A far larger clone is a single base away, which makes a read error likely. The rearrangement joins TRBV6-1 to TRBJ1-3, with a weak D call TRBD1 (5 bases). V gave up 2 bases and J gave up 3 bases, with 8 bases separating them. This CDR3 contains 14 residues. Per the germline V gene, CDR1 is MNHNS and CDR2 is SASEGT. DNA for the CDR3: TGTGCCAGCAGTGAATCAGGGTTTGGAAACACCATATATTTT. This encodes CASSESGFGNTIYF.

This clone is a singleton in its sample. Written as DNA, the CDR3 is TGTGCCAGCTCACCGGCTCAAGGAGGTTCACCCCTCCACTTT. Translation gives CASSPAQGGSPLHF. This chain connects TRBV18 to TRBJ1-6, with no clear D. The V end was cut by 3 bases, the J end by 9 bases, with 12 bases between. CDR3 length equals 14 residues. Germline loops: CDR1 KGHSH, CDR2 LQKENI.

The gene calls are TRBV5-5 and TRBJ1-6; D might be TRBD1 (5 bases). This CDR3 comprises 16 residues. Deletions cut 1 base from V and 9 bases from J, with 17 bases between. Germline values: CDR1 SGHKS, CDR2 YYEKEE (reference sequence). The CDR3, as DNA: TGTGCCAGCAGCTTGCTACCTGGAGACAGAGGTTCACCCCTCCACTTT. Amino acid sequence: CASSLLPGDRGSPLHF.

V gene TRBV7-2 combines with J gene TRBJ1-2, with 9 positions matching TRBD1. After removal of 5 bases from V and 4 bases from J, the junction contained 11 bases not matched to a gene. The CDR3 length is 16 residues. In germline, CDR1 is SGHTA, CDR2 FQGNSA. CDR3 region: CASSQDLNRGRYGYTF. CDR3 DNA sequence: TGTGCCAGCAGCCAAGATCTCAACAGGGGGCGCTATGGCTACACCTTC.

The CDR3, as DNA: TGTGCCAGCAGCCGGATAGGACAGGCGAACACTGAAGCTTTCTTT. The encoded protein is CASSRIGQANTEAFF. The V call is TRBV9, the J call TRBJ1-1; 7 bases match TRBD1. The CDR3 loop spans 15 amino acids. The ends lost 4 bases at V and 1 base at J; junction bases unmatched: 7. From germline, CDR1 is SGDLS and CDR2 YYNGEE.

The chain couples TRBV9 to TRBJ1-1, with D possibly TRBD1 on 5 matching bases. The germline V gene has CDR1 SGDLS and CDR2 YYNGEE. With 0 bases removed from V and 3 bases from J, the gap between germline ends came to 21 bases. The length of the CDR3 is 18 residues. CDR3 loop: CASSVALGEAKGHTEAFF. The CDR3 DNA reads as TGTGCCAGCAGCGTAGCTCTGGGGGAGGCTAAGGGACACACTGAAGCTTTCTTT.

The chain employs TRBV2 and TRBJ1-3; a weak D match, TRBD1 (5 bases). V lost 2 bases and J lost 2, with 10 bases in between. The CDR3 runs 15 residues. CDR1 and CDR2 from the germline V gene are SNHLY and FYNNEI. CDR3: CASSESGGAGNTIYF. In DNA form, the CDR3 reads TGTGCCAGCAGTGAATCGGGGGGTGCTGGAAACACCATATATTTT.

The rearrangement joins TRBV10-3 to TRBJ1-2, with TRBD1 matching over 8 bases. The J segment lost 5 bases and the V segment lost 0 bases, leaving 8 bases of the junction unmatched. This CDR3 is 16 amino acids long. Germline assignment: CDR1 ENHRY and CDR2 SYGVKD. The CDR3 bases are TGTGCCATCAGTGAGTCACAGGACAGGGTGGGGTATGGCTACACCTTC. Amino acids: CAISESQDRVGYGYTF.

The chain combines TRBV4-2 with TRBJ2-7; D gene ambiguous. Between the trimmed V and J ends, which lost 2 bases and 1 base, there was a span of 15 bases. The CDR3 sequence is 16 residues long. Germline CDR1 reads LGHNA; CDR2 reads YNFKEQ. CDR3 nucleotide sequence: TGTGCCAGCAGCCAACAGCCTCCGGCAGGTTCCTACGAGCAGTACTTC. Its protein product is CASSQQPPAGSYEQYF.